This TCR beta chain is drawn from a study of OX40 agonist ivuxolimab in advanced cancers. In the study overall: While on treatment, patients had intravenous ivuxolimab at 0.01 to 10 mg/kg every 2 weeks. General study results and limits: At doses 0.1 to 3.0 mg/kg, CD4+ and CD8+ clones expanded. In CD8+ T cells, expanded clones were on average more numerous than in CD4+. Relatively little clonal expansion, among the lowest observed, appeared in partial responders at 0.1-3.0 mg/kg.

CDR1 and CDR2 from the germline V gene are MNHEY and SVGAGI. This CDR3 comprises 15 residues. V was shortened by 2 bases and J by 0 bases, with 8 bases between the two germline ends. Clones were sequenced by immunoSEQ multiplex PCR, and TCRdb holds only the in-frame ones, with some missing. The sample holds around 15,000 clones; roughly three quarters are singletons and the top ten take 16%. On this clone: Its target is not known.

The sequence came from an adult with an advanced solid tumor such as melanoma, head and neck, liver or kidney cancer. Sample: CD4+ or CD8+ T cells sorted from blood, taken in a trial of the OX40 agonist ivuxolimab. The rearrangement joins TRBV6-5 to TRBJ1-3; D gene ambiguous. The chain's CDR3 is CASSYGGSSGNTIYF. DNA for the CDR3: TGTGCCAGCAGTTACGGAGGTAGCTCTGGAAACACCATATATTTT.